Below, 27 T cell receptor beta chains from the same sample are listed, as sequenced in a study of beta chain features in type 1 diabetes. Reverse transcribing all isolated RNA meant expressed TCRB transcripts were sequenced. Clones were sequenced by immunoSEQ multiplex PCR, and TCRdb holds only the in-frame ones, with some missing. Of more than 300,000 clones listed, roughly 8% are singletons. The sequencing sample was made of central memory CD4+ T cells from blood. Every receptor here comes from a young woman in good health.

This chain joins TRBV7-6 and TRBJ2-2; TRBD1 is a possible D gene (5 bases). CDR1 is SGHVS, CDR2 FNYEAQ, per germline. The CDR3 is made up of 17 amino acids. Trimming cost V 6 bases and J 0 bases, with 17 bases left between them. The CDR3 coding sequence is TGTGCCAGCAGTTTACGTCTTAGGGGTTCGAACACCGGGGAGCTGTTTTTT. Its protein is CASSLRLRGSNTGELFF.

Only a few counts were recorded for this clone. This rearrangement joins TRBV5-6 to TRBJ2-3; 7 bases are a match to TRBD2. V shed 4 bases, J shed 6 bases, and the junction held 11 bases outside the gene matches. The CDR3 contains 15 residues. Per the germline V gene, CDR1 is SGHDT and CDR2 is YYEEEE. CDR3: CASSARGGRVDTQYF. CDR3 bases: TGTGCCAGCAGCGCCCGTGGCGGGAGAGTGGATACGCAGTATTTT.

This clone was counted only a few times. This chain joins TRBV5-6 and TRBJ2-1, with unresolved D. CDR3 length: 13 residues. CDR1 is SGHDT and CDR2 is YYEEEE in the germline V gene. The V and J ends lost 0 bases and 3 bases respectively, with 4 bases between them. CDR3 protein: CASSLVDYNEQFF. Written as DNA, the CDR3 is TGTGCCAGCAGCTTGGTAGACTACAATGAGCAGTTCTTC.

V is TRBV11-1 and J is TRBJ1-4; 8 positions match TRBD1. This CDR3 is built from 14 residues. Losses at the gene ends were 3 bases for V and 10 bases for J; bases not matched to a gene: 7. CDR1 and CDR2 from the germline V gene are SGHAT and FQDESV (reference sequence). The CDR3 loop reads CASSFDRGGGKLFF. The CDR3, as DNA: TGTGCCAGCAGCTTCGACAGGGGCGGGGGAAAACTGTTTTTT.

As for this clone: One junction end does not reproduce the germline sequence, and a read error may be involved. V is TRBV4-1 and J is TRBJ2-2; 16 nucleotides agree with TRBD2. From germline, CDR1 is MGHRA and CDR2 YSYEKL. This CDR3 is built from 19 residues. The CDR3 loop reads CASPGTSGRATWNAGELFF. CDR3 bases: TGCGCCAGCCCCGGGACTAGCGGGAGGGCGACCTGGAACGCCGGGGAGCTGTTTTTT.

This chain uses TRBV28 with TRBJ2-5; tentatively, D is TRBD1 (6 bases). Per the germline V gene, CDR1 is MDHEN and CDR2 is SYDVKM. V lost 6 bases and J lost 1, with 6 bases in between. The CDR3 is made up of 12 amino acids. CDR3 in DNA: TGTGCCAGCAGGACAGGCCAAGAGACCCAGTACTTC. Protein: CASRTGQETQYF.

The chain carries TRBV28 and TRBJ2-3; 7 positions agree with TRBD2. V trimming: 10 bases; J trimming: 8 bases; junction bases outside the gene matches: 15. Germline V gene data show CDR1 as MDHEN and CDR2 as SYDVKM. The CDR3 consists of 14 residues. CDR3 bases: TGTGCCACGGCTCTAGCTGGCGGGAGTATTACGCAGTATTTT. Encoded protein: CATALAGGSITQYF.

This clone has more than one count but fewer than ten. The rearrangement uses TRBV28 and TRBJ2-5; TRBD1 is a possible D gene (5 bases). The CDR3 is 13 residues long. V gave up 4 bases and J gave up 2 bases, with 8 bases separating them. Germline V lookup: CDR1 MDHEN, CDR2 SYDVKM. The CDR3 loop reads CASSSTDQETQYF. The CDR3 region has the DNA TGTGCCAGCAGTTCGACAGATCAAGAGACCCAGTACTTC.

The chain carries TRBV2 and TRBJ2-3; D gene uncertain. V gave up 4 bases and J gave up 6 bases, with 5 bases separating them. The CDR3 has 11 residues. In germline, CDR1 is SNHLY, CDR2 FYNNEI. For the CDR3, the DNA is TGTGCCAGCAGTGCAACGGATACGCAGTATTTT. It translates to CASSATDTQYF.

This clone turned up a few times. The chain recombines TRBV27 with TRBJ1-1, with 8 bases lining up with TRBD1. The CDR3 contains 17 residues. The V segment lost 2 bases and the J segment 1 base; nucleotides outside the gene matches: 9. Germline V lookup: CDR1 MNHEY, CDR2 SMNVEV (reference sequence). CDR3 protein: CASSLPQGQDKNTEAFF. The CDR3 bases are TGTGCCAGCAGTTTACCCCAGGGACAGGATAAGAACACTGAAGCTTTCTTT.

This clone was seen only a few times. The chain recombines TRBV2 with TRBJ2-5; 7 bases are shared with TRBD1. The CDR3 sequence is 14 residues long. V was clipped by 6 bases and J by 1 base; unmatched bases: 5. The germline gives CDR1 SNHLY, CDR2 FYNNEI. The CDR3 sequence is CASRGDSLQETQYF. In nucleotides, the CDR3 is TGTGCCAGCAGGGGGGACAGTCTCCAAGAGACCCAGTACTTC.

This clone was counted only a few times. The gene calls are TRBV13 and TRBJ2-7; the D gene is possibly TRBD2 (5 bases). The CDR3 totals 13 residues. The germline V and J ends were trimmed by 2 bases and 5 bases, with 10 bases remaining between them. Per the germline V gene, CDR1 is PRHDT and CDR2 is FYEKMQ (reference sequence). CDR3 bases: TGTGCCAGCAGCTTAATGAGGGTCCACGAGCAGTACTTC. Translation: CASSLMRVHEQYF.

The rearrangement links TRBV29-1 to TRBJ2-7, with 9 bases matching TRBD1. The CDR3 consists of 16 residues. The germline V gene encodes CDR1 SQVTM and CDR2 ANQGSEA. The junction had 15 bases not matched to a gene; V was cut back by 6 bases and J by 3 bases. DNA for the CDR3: TGCAGCGTCGCCGCAACCCGGGGGACAGGGTTCTACGAGCAGTACTTC. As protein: CSVAATRGTGFYEQYF.

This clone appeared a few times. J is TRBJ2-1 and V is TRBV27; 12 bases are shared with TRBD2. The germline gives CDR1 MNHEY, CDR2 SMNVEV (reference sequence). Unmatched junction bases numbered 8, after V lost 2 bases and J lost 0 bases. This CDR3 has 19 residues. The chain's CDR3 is CASSLRRTSGKVSYNEQFF. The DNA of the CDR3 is TGTGCCAGCAGTTTACGCCGGACTAGCGGGAAAGTCTCCTACAATGAGCAGTTCTTC.

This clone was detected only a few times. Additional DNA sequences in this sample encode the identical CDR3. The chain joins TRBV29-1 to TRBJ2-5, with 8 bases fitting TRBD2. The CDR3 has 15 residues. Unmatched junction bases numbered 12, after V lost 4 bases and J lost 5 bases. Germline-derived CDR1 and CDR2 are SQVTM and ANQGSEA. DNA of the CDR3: TGCAGCGTTGTGGGTCAGCGGGGGACGGGGGAGACCCAGTACTTC. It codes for CSVVGQRGTGETQYF.

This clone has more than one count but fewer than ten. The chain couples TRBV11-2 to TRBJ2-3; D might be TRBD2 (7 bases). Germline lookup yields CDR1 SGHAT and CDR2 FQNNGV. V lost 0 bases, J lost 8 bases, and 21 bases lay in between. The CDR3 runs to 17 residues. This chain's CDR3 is CASSLDPSGAGVGTQYF. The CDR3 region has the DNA TGTGCCAGCAGCTTAGATCCCTCAGGGGCGGGAGTAGGTACGCAGTATTTT.

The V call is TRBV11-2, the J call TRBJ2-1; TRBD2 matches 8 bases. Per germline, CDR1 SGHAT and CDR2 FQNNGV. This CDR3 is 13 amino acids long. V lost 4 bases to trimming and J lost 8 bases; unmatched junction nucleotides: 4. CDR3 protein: CASSSLAEHEQFF. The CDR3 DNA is TGTGCCAGCAGCTCACTAGCGGAACATGAGCAGTTCTTC. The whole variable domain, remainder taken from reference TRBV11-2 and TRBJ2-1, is EAGVAQSPRYKIIEKRQSVAFWCNPISGHATLYWYQQILGQGPKLLIQFQNNGVVDDSQLPKDRFSAERLKGVDSTLKIQPAKLEDSAVYLCASSSLAEHEQFFGPGTRLTVL.

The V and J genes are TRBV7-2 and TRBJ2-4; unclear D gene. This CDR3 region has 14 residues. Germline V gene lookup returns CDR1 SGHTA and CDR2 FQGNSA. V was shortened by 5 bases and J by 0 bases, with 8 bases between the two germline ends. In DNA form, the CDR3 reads TGTGCCAGCAGCCCCGAGATAGCCAAAAACATTCAGTACTTC. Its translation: CASSPEIAKNIQYF.

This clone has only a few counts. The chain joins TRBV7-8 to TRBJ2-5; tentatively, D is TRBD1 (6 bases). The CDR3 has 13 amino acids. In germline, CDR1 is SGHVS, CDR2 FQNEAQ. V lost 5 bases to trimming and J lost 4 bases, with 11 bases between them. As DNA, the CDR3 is TGTGCCAGCAGCCAGGGGCGGTTAGAGACCCAGTACTTC. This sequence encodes CASSQGRLETQYF. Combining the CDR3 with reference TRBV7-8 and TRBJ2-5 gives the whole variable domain GAGVSQSPRYKVAKRGQDVALRCDPISGHVSLFWYQQALGQGPEFLTYFQNEAQLDKSGLPSDRFFAERPEGSVSTLKIQRTQQEDSAVYLCASSQGRLETQYFGPGTRLLVL.

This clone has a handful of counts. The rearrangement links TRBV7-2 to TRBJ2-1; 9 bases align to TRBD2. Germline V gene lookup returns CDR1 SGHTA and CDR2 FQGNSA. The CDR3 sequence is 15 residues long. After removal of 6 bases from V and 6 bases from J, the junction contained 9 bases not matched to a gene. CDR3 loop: CASRISGRSGNEQFF. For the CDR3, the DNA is TGTGCCAGCAGGATTAGCGGGAGATCGGGCAATGAGCAGTTCTTC.

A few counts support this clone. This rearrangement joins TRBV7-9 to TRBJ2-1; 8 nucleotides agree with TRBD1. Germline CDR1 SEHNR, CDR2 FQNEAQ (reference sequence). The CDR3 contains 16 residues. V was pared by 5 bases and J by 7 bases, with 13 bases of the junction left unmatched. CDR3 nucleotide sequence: TGTGCCAGCAGCCGAAAACAGGGGGTCAATAGTAATGAGCAGTTCTTC. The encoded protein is CASSRKQGVNSNEQFF.

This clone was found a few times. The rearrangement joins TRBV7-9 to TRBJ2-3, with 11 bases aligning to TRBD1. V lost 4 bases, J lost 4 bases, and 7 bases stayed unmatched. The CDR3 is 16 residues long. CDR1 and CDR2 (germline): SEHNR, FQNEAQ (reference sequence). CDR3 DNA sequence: TGTGCCAGCAGCTCTAGAGGGACAGGGGGTCCAGATACGCAGTATTTT. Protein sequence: CASSSRGTGGPDTQYF. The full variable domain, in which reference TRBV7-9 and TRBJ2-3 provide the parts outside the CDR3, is DTGVSQNPRHKITKRGQNVTFRCDPISEHNRLYWYRQTLGQGPEFLTYFQNEAQLEKSRLLSDRFSAERPKGSFSTLEIQRTEQGDSAMYLCASSSRGTGGPDTQYFGPGTRLTVL.

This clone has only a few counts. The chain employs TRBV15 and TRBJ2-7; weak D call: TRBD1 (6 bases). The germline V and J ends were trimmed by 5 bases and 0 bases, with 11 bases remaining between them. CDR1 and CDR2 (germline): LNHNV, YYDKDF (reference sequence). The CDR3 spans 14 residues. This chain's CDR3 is CATSVGHPSYEQYF. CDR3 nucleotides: TGTGCCACCAGCGTGGGACACCCCTCCTACGAGCAGTACTTC. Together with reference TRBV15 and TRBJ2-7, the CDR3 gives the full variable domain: DAMVIQNPRYQVTQFGKPVTLSCSQTLNHNVMYWYQQKSSQAPKLLFHYYDKDFNNEADTPDNFQSRRPNTSFCFLDIRSPGLGDTAMYLCATSVGHPSYEQYFGPGTRLTVT.

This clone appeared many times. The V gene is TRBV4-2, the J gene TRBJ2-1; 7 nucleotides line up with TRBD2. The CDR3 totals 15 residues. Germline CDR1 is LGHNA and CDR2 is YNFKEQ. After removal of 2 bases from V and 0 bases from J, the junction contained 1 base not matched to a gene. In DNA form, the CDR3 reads TGTGCCAGCAGCCAACAGCGGGACTCCTACAATGAGCAGTTCTTC. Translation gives CASSQQRDSYNEQFF.

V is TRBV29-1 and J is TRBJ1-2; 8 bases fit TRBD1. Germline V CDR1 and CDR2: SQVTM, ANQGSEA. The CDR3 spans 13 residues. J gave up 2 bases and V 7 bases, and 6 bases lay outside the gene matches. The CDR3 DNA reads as TGCAGCGCCCGGACAGGGTCAAACTATGGCTACACCTTC. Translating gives CSARTGSNYGYTF.

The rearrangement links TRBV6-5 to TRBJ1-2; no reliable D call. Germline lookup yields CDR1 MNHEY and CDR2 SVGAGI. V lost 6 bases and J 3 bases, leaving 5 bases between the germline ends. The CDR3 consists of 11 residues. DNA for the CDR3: TGTGCCAGCAGAATAGACTATGGCTACACCTTC. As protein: CASRIDYGYTF.

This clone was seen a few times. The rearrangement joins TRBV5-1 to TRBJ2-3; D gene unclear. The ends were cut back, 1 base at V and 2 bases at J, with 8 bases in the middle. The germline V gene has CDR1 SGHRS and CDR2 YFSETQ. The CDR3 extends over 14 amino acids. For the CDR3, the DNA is TGCGCCAGCAGCTTGATTGGGTACACAGATACGCAGTATTTT. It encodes CASSLIGYTDTQYF.